These 23 T cell receptor beta chains came from one sample sequenced in a study of metastatic and nonmetastatic thyroid tumors. TCRdb called clones again from the PCR reads with MiXCR. In the table there are 35,000 to 55,000 clones, around 25% of which are singletons. Thyroid surgery took place with no prior treatment in any patient. Specimen: blood. The receptors stem from a male donor with papillary thyroid cancer or a benign thyroid nodule (not recorded which). Some clones in this sample may be carry-over from other donors' samples.

Many counts were recorded for this clone. This chain joins TRBV6-1 and TRBJ2-1, with a weak D call TRBD2 (5 bases). The CDR3 loop spans 13 amino acids. In germline, CDR1 is MNHNS, CDR2 SASEGT. Trimming took 8 bases from V and 8 from J, leaving 16 bases between them. The CDR3, as DNA: TGTGCCAGCCGGGAACCCACATGGCATGAGCAGTTCTTC. The encoded protein is CASREPTWHEQFF.

The rearrangement links TRBV6-1 to TRBJ2-7, with 8 bases that match TRBD2. This CDR3 is built from 16 residues. CDR1 and CDR2 from the germline V gene are MNHNS and SASEGT. V was clipped by 2 bases and J by 4 bases; unmatched bases: 10. As DNA, the CDR3 is TGTGCCAGCAGTGAATATAGCGGGACCGGAAGGTACGAGCAGTACTTC. This codes for CASSEYSGTGRYEQYF.

About this clone: A read error may be the cause here, since a much bigger clone is one base away. The sample carries other DNA sequences with the same CDR3. V usage is TRBV5-6 and J usage is TRBJ2-1; D is perhaps TRBD1 or TRBD2 (5 bases each). This CDR3 contains 12 residues. Germline-derived CDR1 and CDR2 are SGHDT and YYEEEE. The V and J ends lost 5 bases and 7 bases respectively, with 10 bases between them. CDR3 region: CASSWDRNEQFF. Written as DNA, the CDR3 is TGTGCCAGCAGTTGGGACCGTAATGAGCAGTTCTTC.

This clone was counted at least ten times. The genes are TRBV14 and TRBJ1-4; 7 positions agree with TRBD1. Germline V gene lookup returns CDR1 SGHDN and CDR2 FVKESK. This CDR3 is built from 15 residues. J lost 2 bases, V lost 4 bases, and 4 bases had no gene match. The CDR3 spells CASSLPGQTNEKLFF. CDR3 in DNA: TGTGCCAGCAGCCTTCCGGGACAGACTAATGAAAAACTGTTTTTT.

The chain combines TRBV19 with TRBJ1-2, with D possibly being TRBD1 (6 bases). Germline V lookup: CDR1 LNHDA, CDR2 SQIVND (reference sequence). This CDR3 region has 14 residues. Trimming cost V 8 bases and J 5 bases, with 18 bases left between them. CDR3 DNA sequence: TGTGCCAGTTCTCTGGCCCTCACAGGGTATGGCTACACCTTC. This codes for CASSLALTGYGYTF.

This clone was found many times. The chain combines TRBV27 with TRBJ1-1, with 7 bases aligning to TRBD1. V shed 2 bases and J 2 bases; nucleotides not matched to a gene: 8. Germline loops: CDR1 MNHEY, CDR2 SMNVEV (reference sequence). This CDR3 is 16 amino acids long. The CDR3 protein is CASSLPGTEENTEAFF. Written as DNA, the CDR3 is TGTGCCAGCAGTTTACCAGGGACAGAGGAAAACACTGAAGCTTTCTTT.

This clone was counted many times. The chain uses TRBV19 and TRBJ2-3; either TRBD1 or TRBD2 may supply D (5 bases each). This CDR3 has 14 residues. Trimming removed 5 bases at V and 6 bases at J, with 15 bases between. CDR1 is LNHDA, CDR2 SQIVND, per germline (reference sequence). The CDR3 here is CASSGTDVRDTQYF. The CDR3, as DNA: TGTGCCAGTAGTGGGACCGACGTTCGCGATACGCAGTATTTT. Supplemented by reference TRBV19 and TRBJ2-3, the full variable domain reads DGGITQSPKYLFRKEGQNVTLSCEQNLNHDAMYWYRQDPGQGLRLIYYSQIVNDFQKGDIAEGYSVSREKKESFPLTVTSAQKNPTAFYLCASSGTDVRDTQYFGPGTRLTVL.

The sample holds many counts of this clone. CDR3 sequence (DNA): TGTGCCAGCAGTTACTCGACACAGTCCTACGAGCAGTACTTC. This codes for CASSYSTQSYEQYF. This rearrangement joins TRBV6-6 to TRBJ2-7; D not certain. V was trimmed by 0 bases and J by 1 base, leaving 7 bases between them. CDR3 length: 14 residues. Germline-derived CDR1 and CDR2 are MNHNY and SVGAGI (reference sequence).

The chain has TRBV6-1 and TRBJ1-6; the D gene is possibly TRBD1 (6 bases). Germline V gene data show CDR1 as MNHNS and CDR2 as SASEGT. The CDR3 loop spans 13 amino acids. Trimming removed 7 bases from V and 14 bases from J, with 18 bases in between. In DNA form, the CDR3 reads TGTGCCAGCACCCTACCTGGACAGACCTCCCTCCACTTT. Translating it yields CASTLPGQTSLHF.

V and J are TRBV30 and TRBJ1-1; no firm D call. CDR1 GTSNPN and CDR2 SVGIG come from the germline V gene (reference sequence). Trimming cost V 0 bases and J 3 bases, with 8 bases left between them. CDR3 length: 13 amino acids. The CDR3 reads CAWSVPDYTEAFF. The CDR3 nucleotides are TGTGCCTGGAGTGTCCCCGATTACACTGAAGCTTTCTTT.

The rearrangement joins TRBV7-2 to TRBJ2-1; 9 bases are a match to TRBD2. Unmatched junction bases numbered 10, after V lost 0 bases and J lost 4 bases. From germline, CDR1 is SGHTA and CDR2 FQGNSA. This CDR3 is built from 18 residues. The CDR3 reads CASSLAWGGRALYNEQFF. CDR3 bases: TGTGCCAGCAGCTTAGCGTGGGGCGGGAGGGCCCTGTACAATGAGCAGTTCTTC. Complete variable domain (other parts from reference TRBV7-2 and TRBJ2-1): GAGVSQSPSNKVTEKGKDVELRCDPISGHTALYWYRQSLGQGLEFLIYFQGNSAPDKSGLPSDRFSAERTGGSVSTLTIQRTQQEDSAVYLCASSLAWGGRALYNEQFFGPGTRLTVL.

This sequence joins TRBV4-1 and TRBJ2-2, with D perhaps matching TRBD1 (6 bases). Trimming stripped 1 base from V and 4 bases from J, with 13 bases between. The CDR3 has 16 residues. Germline V gene lookup returns CDR1 MGHRA and CDR2 YSYEKL. CDR3 DNA sequence: TGCGCCAGCAGCCAAGCGCTTACAGGGACCACCGGGGAGCTGTTTTTT. This sequence encodes CASSQALTGTTGELFF.

The DNA for the CDR3 is TGTGCCAGCTCACAAACTAGCGCTTACGAGCAGTACTTC. Encoded protein: CASSQTSAYEQYF. This rearrangement joins TRBV18 to TRBJ2-7, with TRBD2 matching 7 bases. The CDR3 contains 13 residues. The germline CDR1 and CDR2 sequences are KGHSH and LQKENI. J lost 4 bases, V lost 4 bases, and 4 bases had no gene match.

The chain has TRBV5-8 and TRBJ2-1; 8 nucleotides match TRBD1. This CDR3 is 15 amino acids long. Germline V lookup: CDR1 SGHTS, CDR2 YDEGEE. Unmatched junction bases numbered 6, after V lost 7 bases and J lost 0 bases. The CDR3 nucleotides read TGTGCCAGCGGAAAGGACAGGGCCTCCTACAATGAGCAGTTCTTC. As protein: CASGKDRASYNEQFF. The whole variable domain, remainder taken from reference TRBV5-8 and TRBJ2-1, is EAGVTQSPTHLIKTRGQQATLRCSPISGHTSVYWYQQALGLGLQFLLWYDEGEERNRGNFPPRFSGRQFPNYSSELNVNALELEDSALYLCASGKDRASYNEQFFGPGTRLTVL.

This clone was observed a few times. The chain carries TRBV28 and TRBJ2-2; D is perhaps TRBD1 or TRBD2 (6 bases each). CDR1 MDHEN and CDR2 SYDVKM come from the germline V gene. The ends were cut back, 2 bases at V and 7 bases at J, with 23 bases in the middle. The CDR3 has 18 amino acids. The CDR3 loop is CASSLGAGHLLYGGELFF. The CDR3 DNA reads TGTGCCAGCAGTTTAGGGGCGGGACACCTTCTTTACGGCGGGGAGCTGTTTTTT.

This clone was detected a few times. One end of the junction does not line up with germline, which may come from a read error. This CDR3 is also generated by other DNA sequences in the sample. The V and J genes are TRBV20-1 and TRBJ1-1, with D maybe TRBD1 (6 bases). This CDR3 region has 14 residues. Per germline, CDR1 DFQATT and CDR2 SNEGSKA (reference sequence). The CDR3 DNA follows: TGCAGTGCCAGAGTACCTGGGGGGCGAACTGAAGCTTTCTTT. Amino acid sequence: CSARVPGGRTEAFF.

There are many counts of this clone. One base away lies a much larger clone, so this may be a sequencing read error. The chain recombines TRBV29-1 with TRBJ2-7; the D gene is possibly TRBD1 (5 bases). The ends were cut back, 4 bases at V and 1 base at J, with 8 bases in the middle. The CDR3 length is 12 residues. Germline values: CDR1 SQVTM, CDR2 ANQGSEA. CDR3 nucleotide sequence: TGCAGCGTTGTGGGGCGGTCCTACGAGCAGTACTTC. It yields the protein CSVVGRSYEQYF.

The chain is built from TRBV4-2 and TRBJ2-1; D remains unclear. In germline, CDR1 is LGHNA, CDR2 YNFKEQ. V was cut by 1 base and J by 0 bases, with 7 bases left in between. This CDR3 region has 15 residues. The CDR3 here is CASSQGFSSYNEQFF. CDR3 DNA sequence: TGTGCCAGCAGCCAAGGTTTCAGCTCCTACAATGAGCAGTTCTTC.

At least ten counts were recorded for this clone. A much larger clonotype is one base distant, so this may be a read error. The chain is built from TRBV28 and TRBJ1-2; 8 positions match TRBD1. The germline gives CDR1 MDHEN, CDR2 SYDVKM. CDR3 length equals 14 residues. V trimming: 8 bases; J trimming: 1 base; junction bases outside the gene matches: 6. For the CDR3, the DNA is TGTGCCAGCGTCCGGGACAGGTATAACTATGGCTACACCTTC. Its translation: CASVRDRYNYGYTF.

The chain is built from TRBV24-1 and TRBJ2-2, with unresolved D. The CDR3 has 16 amino acids. The germline CDR1 and CDR2 sequences are KGHDR and SFDVKD. V shed 1 base and J shed 1 base, with 9 bases lying between them. This chain's CDR3 is CATSDLLQENTGELFF. The DNA of the CDR3 is TGTGCCACCAGTGATTTACTGCAGGAGAACACCGGGGAGCTGTTTTTT.

With respect to this clone: A much larger clone lies a single base off, so this may be a read error. Other DNA sequences in the sample encode the same CDR3. Here the CDR3 reads CSARDPLSGSSYEQYF. The CDR3 DNA reads as TGCAGTGCTAGAGATCCCTTGAGCGGAAGCTCCTACGAGCAGTACTTC. The chain links TRBV20-1 to TRBJ2-7, with D tentatively TRBD2 (5 bases). Germline V lookup: CDR1 DFQATT, CDR2 SNEGSKA (reference sequence). V lost 0 bases, J lost 0 bases, and 15 bases lay in between. The CDR3 runs to 16 residues.

This clone was seen many times. This chain links TRBV7-9 with TRBJ1-3, with TRBD1 matching 7 bases. There are 15 residues in the CDR3. Losses at the gene ends were 2 bases for V and 8 bases for J; bases not matched to a gene: 9. Per the germline V gene, CDR1 is SEHNR and CDR2 is FQNEAQ (reference sequence). CDR3 bases: TGTGCCAGCAGCTTACCCGGACAGGCCGGAGACACCATATATTTT. This encodes CASSLPGQAGDTIYF. The full variable domain, with the rest looked up from reference TRBV7-9 and TRBJ1-3, is DTGVSQNPRHKITKRGQNVTFRCDPISEHNRLYWYRQTLGQGPEFLTYFQNEAQLEKSRLLSDRFSAERPKGSFSTLEIQRTEQGDSAMYLCASSLPGQAGDTIYFGEGSWLTVV.

This clone has ten or more counts. The chain joins TRBV5-1 to TRBJ1-1; D is unresolved. The CDR3 has 13 amino acids. The V end lost 4 bases, the J end lost 1 base, and 8 bases lay between the germline ends. Germline-derived CDR1 and CDR2 are SGHRS and YFSETQ. The CDR3 region has the DNA TGCGCCAGCAGCGGAGGAAAGAACACTGAAGCTTTCTTT. Translating gives CASSGGKNTEAFF.